This T cell receptor (beta chain) was identified in a study of shared clonotypes between healthy human individuals. Study-wide results and limits: Enrolling few donors narrowed the genetic and exposure-history diversity that was represented. Memory subsets generally showed smaller estimated richness than naive subsets did.

For this clone: Its antigen is currently unknown.

This CDR3 has 14 amino acids. Germline assignment: CDR1 MNHEY and CDR2 SMNVEV (reference sequence). V lost 3 bases to trimming and J lost 1 base, with 9 bases between them. An even split of each subset's genomic DNA across several immunoSEQ plates was performed. Sequencing was performed with immunoSEQ multiplex PCR; in TCRdb, only in-frame clones are kept and a portion is missing. The table includes millions of clones, 95% detected once. Sample: naive CD4+ T cells sorted from blood. Specified subset: CD45RA+ positively selected. V usage is TRBV27 and J usage is TRBJ1-2; D perhaps matches TRBD1 (6 bases). The clonotype comes from a man aged 18-30 years in good health. The CDR3 DNA follows: TGTGCCAGCAGTTTCGGGGGGCGTAACTATGGCTACACCTTC. Its translation: CASSFGGRNYGYTF.